Below, 4 T cell receptor beta chains from the same sample are listed, as sequenced in a study of shared clonotypes between healthy human individuals (dated by TCRdb to 2018 to 2020). The library was produced with the immunoSEQ multiplex PCR assay. The clones in this table, taken by TCRdb from immuneACCESS, are in-frame only. Not every clone is retained; where verified, under half of the shortfall comes from an unresolved V gene, and the cause of the rest is unknown. The sample data list about 470,000 clones, and roughly 80% of these were observed just once. Of the sample, around 14% is held by the ten largest clones. The sample comprised PBMCs. The receptors shown here come from a woman between 35 and 50 years old in good health. Some clones in this sample may be carry-over from other donors' samples.

This clone was observed a few times. V gene TRBV4-3 combines with J gene TRBJ1-1; 11 nucleotides agree with TRBD1. The CDR3 sequence is 14 residues long. V lost 2 bases to trimming and J lost 11 bases; unmatched junction nucleotides: 7. Germline V lookup: CDR1 LGHNA, CDR2 YSLEER. The CDR3: CASSQTRDRGRAFF. The CDR3 nucleotides are TGCGCCAGCAGCCAAACGAGGGACAGGGGGAGGGCTTTCTTT.

The gene calls are TRBV9 and TRBJ2-1; D is perhaps TRBD1 or TRBD2 (6 bases each). V was clipped by 4 bases and J by 2 bases, with 10 bases between them. CDR1 is SGDLS and CDR2 is YYNGEE in the germline V gene. The CDR3 consists of 14 residues. The CDR3 protein is CASSRGRTYNEQFF. The CDR3 nucleotides are TGTGCCAGCAGCCGGGGGCGAACCTACAATGAGCAGTTCTTC.

The chain joins TRBV7-2 to TRBJ1-5, with 7 positions matching TRBD1. This CDR3 region has 15 residues. CDR1 is SGHTA, CDR2 FQGNSA, per germline. The junction had 9 bases not matched to a gene; V was cut back by 5 bases and J by 5 bases. CDR3 residues: CASSKTGDRYQPQHF. DNA for the CDR3: TGTGCCAGCAGCAAAACAGGGGACCGGTATCAGCCCCAGCATTTT.

This chain joins TRBV7-2 and TRBJ1-5; D unresolved. V was clipped by 5 bases and J by 5 bases, with 10 bases between them. This CDR3 region has 13 residues. The germline gives CDR1 SGHTA, CDR2 FQGNSA. CDR3 DNA sequence: TGTGCCAGCAGCACCGGATTAGATCAGCCCCAGCATTTT. This translates into CASSTGLDQPQHF.